A selection of T cell receptor beta chains follows, all from one sample in a study of blood T cell repertoires in COVID-19. Clones were read by immunoSEQ multiplex PCR, and TCRdb kept only the in-frame ones, dropping some. Of 70,000 to 95,000 clones in the sample, just under 80% were seen once. The sequenced material came from peripheral blood. The receptors were gathered from a human donor in a cohort sampled during active COVID-19. The CDR3 runs from the conserved cysteine through the conserved F or W. The D gene is left open where the match is weak. A clone size is listed for some rows: how often the clone was seen (once, few, many), or a class if it is expanded.

DNA | CDR3 | V | size | D | J
TGTGCCAGCAGCGTAGATCAGGAGACCCAGTACTTC | CASSVDQETQYF | TRBV9 | - | - | TRBJ2-5
TGTGCCAGCAAGCGGACAGGGGGCTACTACGAGCAGTACTTC | CASKRTGGYYEQYF | TRBV6-5 | - | TRBD1 | TRBJ2-7
TGTGCCAGCAGTCGGACAGGGGGCCCAACTAATGAAAAACTGTTTTTT | CASSRTGGPTNEKLFF | TRBV2 | - | TRBD1 | TRBJ1-4
TGCGCCAGCAGCCCAGGATCAGGGAACCAGGGGAACACTGAAGCTTTCTTT | CASSPGSGNQGNTEAFF | TRBV5-1 | - | - | TRBJ1-1
TGTGCCAGCAGCTTAGGGGCCGCGAACACTGAAGCTTTCTTT | CASSLGAANTEAFF | TRBV7-6 | - | - | TRBJ1-1
TGTGCCAGCAGCTCCGGGACTAGCGGGAACAATGAGCAGTTCTTC | CASSSGTSGNNEQFF | TRBV5-4 | few | TRBD2 | TRBJ2-1
TGTGCCAGCAGTACCATAGCGGGGGCCGGCTACGAGCAGTACTTC | CASSTIAGAGYEQYF | TRBV28 | - | TRBD2 | TRBJ2-7
TGCGCCAGCAGCCAAGGGACTAGCGGGAGAGAGACCCAGTACTTC | CASSQGTSGRETQYF | TRBV4-1 | - | TRBD2 | TRBJ2-5
TGTGCCAGCAGCTTGCCACACTCCTACGAGCAGTACTTC | CASSLPHSYEQYF | TRBV5-6 | - | - | TRBJ2-7
TGTGCCAGCAGCTCTAATGCAGGGTTCGAGCTTTACTTC | CASSSNAGFELYF | TRBV7-2 | - | - | TRBJ2-7
TGTGCCAGCAGTGAAGTGACGGTACAGGGCAAAGCTTTCTTT | CASSEVTVQGKAFF | TRBV6-1 | - | - | TRBJ1-1
TGCGCCAGCAGCCCTGGGACAGGGGATTTTGGAAACACCATATATTTT | CASSPGTGDFGNTIYF | TRBV5-1 | - | TRBD1 | TRBJ1-3
TGTGCCAGCAGACTTGGGACAAATGACTATGGCTACACCTTC | CASRLGTNDYGYTF | TRBV6-6 | many | - | TRBJ1-2
TGCGCCAGCAGCTTGACAGGGGTTAGTGAAAAACTGTTTTTT | CASSLTGVSEKLFF | TRBV5-1 | - | TRBD1 | TRBJ1-4
TGTGCCAGCAGTTTAATGGGGACTAGCGGGTGGTATAATGAGCAGTTCTTC | CASSLMGTSGWYNEQFF | TRBV27 | - | TRBD2 | TRBJ2-1
TGCGCCAGCAGAAGTTCCGGGGCGGGAGGGCCGGAGGAGACCCAGTACTTC | CASRSSGAGGPEETQYF | TRBV5-1 | few | TRBD2 | TRBJ2-5
TGTGCCAGCAGCTTGCAGGGGGTCGGCTCCTACAATGAGCAGTTCTTC | CASSLQGVGSYNEQFF | TRBV4-2 | once | TRBD1 | TRBJ2-1
TGTGCCAGCAGTGAATCGAGCAGGGCAGGGGAGACCCAGTACTTC | CASSESSRAGETQYF | TRBV25-1 | - | - | TRBJ2-5
TGCAGTGCCAGACCACAGTATGGCTACACCTTC | CSARPQYGYTF | TRBV20-1 | - | - | TRBJ1-2
TGCGCCAGCAGCCTGCTAGCGGGTAGCACAGATACGCAGTATTTT | CASSLLAGSTDTQYF | TRBV5-1 | - | TRBD2 | TRBJ2-3
TGCGCCAGCATGACAGGGGAAGGGGCTGAAGCTTTCTTT | CASMTGEGAEAFF | TRBV5-1 | - | TRBD1 | TRBJ1-1
TGTGCCAGCAGCGTATCGGCTGCGACAGGGGCTCACGGCTACACCTTC | CASSVSAATGAHGYTF | TRBV9 | - | TRBD1 | TRBJ1-2
TGCAGTGCTCCCTCTCAAAACATTCAGTACTTC | CSAPSQNIQYF | TRBV20-1 | - | - | TRBJ2-4
TGTGCCAGCTCCGCCGAGACAGGGGCGGAATCACCCCTCCACTTT | CASSAETGAESPLHF | TRBV4-2 | few | TRBD1 | TRBJ1-6
TGTGCCGCCGGGTCCCGGAGGCAAAATGAAAAACTGTTTTTT | CAAGSRRQNEKLFF | TRBV19 | - | - | TRBJ1-4
TGTGCCAGCAGCTTTTACTATCCCGGGATGCTCTACGAGCAGTACTTC | CASSFYYPGMLYEQYF | TRBV7-8 | - | - | TRBJ2-7
TGTGCCACAATCGGACAGGGCCAAGAGACCCAGTACTTC | CATIGQGQETQYF | TRBV28 | - | TRBD1 | TRBJ2-5
TGTGCCAGCAGCCTTGGACAGGGCATGGATACGCAGTATTTT | CASSLGQGMDTQYF | TRBV5-6 | - | TRBD1 | TRBJ2-3
TGCAGTGCTAGTCGGGGGACAGCTTCACTAGCGGCCTACGAGCAGTACTTC | CSASRGTASLAAYEQYF | TRBV20-1 | - | - | TRBJ2-7
TGTGCCAGCAGTTTACTTGGGGCAGCGAGCTCCTACAATGAGCAGTTCTTC | CASSLLGAASSYNEQFF | TRBV28 | - | - | TRBJ2-1
TGTGCCAGCAGCGTAGATGTACAGGGAAGGCCCGCAGATACGCAGTATTTT | CASSVDVQGRPADTQYF | TRBV9 | - | - | TRBJ2-3
TGTGCCAGCTCAGATCAGGCGAAAACTAATGAAAAACTGTTTTTT | CASSDQAKTNEKLFF | TRBV18 | - | - | TRBJ1-4
TGTGCCAGCACCTCCAACGCGGGAGTGGGAGGCTACACCTTC | CASTSNAGVGGYTF | TRBV11-2 | - | - | TRBJ1-2
TGTGCCAGCAGTGCCGCGCGAAATAGCAATCAGCCCCAGCATTTT | CASSAARNSNQPQHF | TRBV28 | - | - | TRBJ1-5
TGTGCCAGCAGCAAAAGACAGCCGACGAACACCGGGGAGCTGTTTTTT | CASSKRQPTNTGELFF | TRBV7-3 | - | - | TRBJ2-2
TGTGCCAGCAGCTTAGTCGGGAGGGAAGATACGCAGTATTTT | CASSLVGREDTQYF | TRBV7-9 | many | TRBD2 | TRBJ2-3
TGTGCCAGCAGGATGACGGGACAGGGGAACTATAATTCACCCCTCCACTTT | CASRMTGQGNYNSPLHF | TRBV28 | - | TRBD1 | TRBJ1-6
TGTGCCAGCGAGACGGGGGGTGAAGATACGCAGTATTTT | CASETGGEDTQYF | TRBV6-5 | few | TRBD2 | TRBJ2-3
TGTGCCAGCAGGGAGGAGTCAACCTATGGCTACACCTTC | CASREESTYGYTF | TRBV9 | - | - | TRBJ1-2
TGTGCCAGCAGTTTGGACAGGGACTATGGCTACACCTTC | CASSLDRDYGYTF | TRBV12-3/TRBV12-4 | - | TRBD1 | TRBJ1-2
TGTGCCAGCAGCCCAATGACAGGGGGCAAGACTGAAGCTTTCTTT | CASSPMTGGKTEAFF | TRBV7-9 | - | TRBD1 | TRBJ1-1
TGTGCCAGCAGCTTGACAGGGAGTAACTATGGCTACACCTTC | CASSLTGSNYGYTF | TRBV5-8 | many | - | TRBJ1-2
TGCGCCAGCAGCCCAGGACAGGGTTGGAGGTATGGCTACACCTTC | CASSPGQGWRYGYTF | TRBV5-1 | - | TRBD1 | TRBJ1-2